This T cell receptor (beta chain) was profiled in a study of OX40 agonist ivuxolimab in advanced cancers. Study-wide points: At 0.1 to 3.0 mg/kg and by week 6, CD4+ and CD8+ T cells in the blood had expanded clonally.

Comment on this clone: Its target is not known.

Data came from immunoSEQ multiplex PCR; TCRdb stores just in-frame clones and leaves some out. Of 6,000 or so clones detected, 75% to 85% appear once; the ten largest clones hold roughly 24%. Patients were ineligible given autoimmune disease history or systemic immunosuppression. After removal of 6 bases from V and 8 bases from J, the junction contained 14 bases not matched to a gene. The CDR3 runs to 16 residues. The germline V gene has CDR1 MNHEY and CDR2 SMNVEV (reference sequence). Specimen: CD4+ or CD8+ T cells sorted from blood, collected in a trial of the OX40 agonist ivuxolimab. This TCR came from an adult with an advanced solid tumor such as melanoma, head and neck, liver or kidney cancer. The chain carries TRBV27 and TRBJ2-3; 10 bases are a match to TRBD1. The CDR3 nucleotides read TGTGCCAGCAGCTCTGCAGGACAGGGGGTTGTACTTACGCAGTATTTT. Translated: CASSSAGQGVVLTQYF.